This is a list of T cell receptor beta chains from one sample in a study of cytomegalovirus exposure and HLA in healthy donors. Libraries were prepared by immunoSEQ multiplex PCR; TCRdb keeps only in-frame clonotypes and omits some of them. This table holds about 130,000 clones, approximately 90% found once. The sample taken for sequencing was PBMCs. These receptor sequences come from a woman in her twenties or thirties in good health and CMV-seropositive. CDR3s include the opening cysteine and the closing phenylalanine or tryptophan. D genes are given only for firm matches. Only part of the rows carry a size: once, few, many, or a class if the clone is expanded.

abundance,v_gene,d_gene,j_gene,CDR3nt,CDR3aa
few,TRBV18,.,TRBJ1-6,TGTGCCAGCTCACCGGACAGAAAGAATTCACCCCTCCACTTT,CASSPDRKNSPLHF
once,TRBV9,.,TRBJ2-1,TGTGCCAGCAGCGCGTACAGGGCCACCTACAATGAGCAGTTCTTC,CASSAYRATYNEQFF
.,TRBV7-6,TRBD1,TRBJ2-3,TGTGCCAGCAGCCCGAATTGGGGGGGACAGGGTCAGGATACGCAGTATTTT,CASSPNWGGQGQDTQYF
many,TRBV25-1,TRBD1,TRBJ2-3,TGTGCCAGCAGTCCACAGGACAGGGCGGCAGATACGCAGTATTTT,CASSPQDRAADTQYF
once,TRBV13,.,TRBJ2-4,TGTGCCAGCAGCCGCACGCTAAACCCCCCCTCCGCCAAAAACATTCAGTACTTC,CASSRTLNPPSAKNIQYF
.,TRBV15,TRBD1,TRBJ2-2,TGTGCCACCTCGGGACAGGGGGCCGGGGAGCTGTTTTTT,CATSGQGAGELFF
.,TRBV5-1,.,TRBJ2-5,TGCGCCAGCAGCTTCAGGGTACAAGAGACCCAGTACTTC,CASSFRVQETQYF
.,TRBV7-9,TRBD2,TRBJ2-1,TGTGCCAGCAGCTCTCCGGGACTAGTAACACATGAGCAGTTCTTC,CASSSPGLVTHEQFF
.,TRBV6-6,.,TRBJ2-2,TGTGCCAGCAGACAGGCAGCGACCGGGGAGCTGTTTTTT,CASRQAATGELFF
.,TRBV29-1,TRBD2,TRBJ2-5,TGCAGCGTTGATAGACTAGCAGAGACCCAGTACTTC,CSVDRLAETQYF
.,TRBV29-1,TRBD2,TRBJ2-7,TGCAGCACCGAGGGGGTGGGGACTAGCGGCTCCTACGAGCAGTACTTC,CSTEGVGTSGSYEQYF
.,TRBV6-4,TRBD2,TRBJ2-7,TGTGCCAGCAGTGGAGTAAGCGGGGGTGAGCAGTACTTC,CASSGVSGGEQYF
.,TRBV5-4,TRBD2,TRBJ2-1,TGTGCCAGCAAGGGTGCTAGCGGGATCTACAATGAGCAGTTCTTC,CASKGASGIYNEQFF
.,TRBV6-5,TRBD1,TRBJ1-1,TGTGCCAGCAGTTACGGGGAACAGGGGGCGAGAACTGAAGCTTTCTTT,CASSYGEQGARTEAFF
.,TRBV13,TRBD1,TRBJ2-1,TGTGCCAGCAATAGGGACAGGGGAGGCAATGAGCAGTTCTTC,CASNRDRGGNEQFF
.,TRBV14,TRBD1,TRBJ2-3,TGTGCCAGCAGCCAAGGGGCAGGGGGATCTTCAGATACGCAGTATTTT,CASSQGAGGSSDTQYF
few,TRBV7-9,.,TRBJ2-3,TGTGCCAGCAGCTCTTCGTTGGATACGCAGTATTTT,CASSSSLDTQYF
.,TRBV27,.,TRBJ2-2,TGTGCCAGCAGTCATCGGAGGAACACCGGGGAGCTGTTTTTT,CASSHRRNTGELFF
.,TRBV2,.,TRBJ1-2,TGTGCCAGCAGTACCTTGGGGGGGGGCGATGGCTACACCTTC,CASSTLGGGDGYTF
.,TRBV27,TRBD1,TRBJ2-6,TGTGCCAGCAGTTCCGGGACAGACATCCTCTCTGGGGCCAACGTCCTGACTTTC,CASSSGTDILSGANVLTF
.,TRBV27,TRBD2,TRBJ2-7,TGTGCCAGCAGTTTAATGGCTAGCGGGAGGGTCCACGAGCAGTACTTC,CASSLMASGRVHEQYF
.,TRBV5-5,.,TRBJ2-2,TGTGCCAGCAGCTTGGGGTACGGGAACACCGGGGAGCTGTTTTTT,CASSLGYGNTGELFF
once,TRBV7-9,.,TRBJ1-1,TGTGCCAGCAGCTTAGTCTTCAGCGGGAACACTGAAGCTTTCTTT,CASSLVFSGNTEAFF
.,TRBV5-1,TRBD1,TRBJ2-7,TGCGCCAGCAGCCGGGACAGCGCATACGAGCAGTACTTC,CASSRDSAYEQYF
.,TRBV29-1,TRBD2,TRBJ2-1,TGCAGCGTCGTCGGACTAGCGGACAATGAGCAGTTCTTC,CSVVGLADNEQFF
.,TRBV27,TRBD1,TRBJ1-4,TGTGCCAGCAGTATAGGGGGACAGAAACTGTTTTTT,CASSIGGQKLFF
.,TRBV4-1,TRBD1,TRBJ1-5,TGCGCCAGCAGCCTCCACACCGGGACAGGGAACAATCAGCCCCAGCATTTT,CASSLHTGTGNNQPQHF
.,TRBV28,.,TRBJ1-5,TGTGCCAGCAGTTCCGCGGATAGCAATCAGCCCCAGCATTTT,CASSSADSNQPQHF